This T cell receptor beta chain emerged from a study of blood T cells in healthy people across ages. Study-level findings and limits: A roughly linear age-dependent decrease characterized TCR beta diversity per million T cells. The lack of PBMC sorting stopped any conclusive naive versus antigen-experienced comparison. Shifts in expanded clonotypes may have been confounded by donor CMV status, which was unknown.

It was ten milliliters of peripheral blood that were drawn from each donor. This clonotype was detected only a few times. Its target is unknown. Next came a second PCR, run for about 7 to 12 cycles, which used a sample-barcoded 5' primer along with a J-beta primer mix. TCRdb reprocessed the 5' RACE reads with MiXCR, giving one entry per CDR3 protein. The sample includes more than 800,000 distinct CDR3 sequences, under 45% seen only once; the top ten take about 19%. Germline CDR1 reads SGHVS; CDR2 reads FQNEAQ. V lost 1 base, J lost 4 bases, and 6 bases stayed unmatched. This CDR3 contains 16 residues. The specimen sequenced was blood. The chain has TRBV7-8 and TRBJ2-1; 8 nucleotides agree with TRBD2. The receptor was derived from a woman aged 55-75 years in good health. Here the CDR3 DNA reads TGTGCCAGCAGCTTAGTTGAACTAGCGGCATACAATGAGCAGTTCTTC. It translates to CASSLVELAAYNEQFF.